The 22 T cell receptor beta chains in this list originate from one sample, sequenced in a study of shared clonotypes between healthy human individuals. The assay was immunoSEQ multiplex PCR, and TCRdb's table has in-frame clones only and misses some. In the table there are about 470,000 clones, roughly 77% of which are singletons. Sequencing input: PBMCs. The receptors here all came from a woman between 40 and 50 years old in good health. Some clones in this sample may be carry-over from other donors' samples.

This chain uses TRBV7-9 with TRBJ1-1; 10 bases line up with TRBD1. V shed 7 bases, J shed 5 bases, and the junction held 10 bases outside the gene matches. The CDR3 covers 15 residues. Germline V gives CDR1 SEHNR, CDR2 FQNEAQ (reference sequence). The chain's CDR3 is CASIIPGTGETEAFF. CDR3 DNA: TGTGCCAGCATCATCCCCGGGACAGGGGAAACTGAAGCTTTCTTT.

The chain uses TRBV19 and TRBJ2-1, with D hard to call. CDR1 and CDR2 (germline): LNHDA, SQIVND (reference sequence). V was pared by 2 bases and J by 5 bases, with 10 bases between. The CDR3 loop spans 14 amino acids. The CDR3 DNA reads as TGTGCCAGTAGTATAACAACGAGCGACAATGAGCAGTTCTTC. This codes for CASSITTSDNEQFF.

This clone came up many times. CDR3 loop: CASSTITDTQYF. The DNA of the CDR3 is TGTGCCAGCAGTACCATTACAGATACGCAGTATTTT. This rearrangement joins TRBV7-2 to TRBJ2-3; D remains ambiguous. Deletions cut 6 bases from V and 3 bases from J, with 7 bases between. The CDR3 has 12 amino acids. CDR1 SGHTA and CDR2 FQGNSA come from the germline V gene.

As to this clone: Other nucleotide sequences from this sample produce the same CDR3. The CDR3 sequence is CASSVGQGPYEQYF. CDR3 bases: TGTGCCAGCAGCGTAGGACAGGGACCCTACGAGCAGTACTTC. The gene calls are TRBV9 and TRBJ2-7; 7 nucleotides match TRBD1. The germline gives CDR1 SGDLS, CDR2 YYNGEE. The CDR3 is made up of 14 amino acids. V shed 0 bases and J 2 bases; nucleotides not matched to a gene: 2.

CDR3 sequence reads: CASRRGDGYTDTQYF. The CDR3 nucleotides are TGTGCCAGCAGGCGGGGGGACGGATACACAGATACGCAGTATTTT. This rearrangement joins TRBV7-3 to TRBJ2-3, with 8 positions matching TRBD2. This CDR3 is 15 amino acids long. CDR1 and CDR2 (germline): SGHTA, FQGTGA. Trimming at V came to 6 bases and at J to 2 bases, leaving 7 bases not matched to a gene.

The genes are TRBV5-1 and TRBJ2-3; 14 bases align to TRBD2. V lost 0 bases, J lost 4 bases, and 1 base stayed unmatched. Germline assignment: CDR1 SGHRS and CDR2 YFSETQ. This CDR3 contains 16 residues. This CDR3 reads CASSLAGLAGADTQYF. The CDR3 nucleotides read TGCGCCAGCAGCTTGGCGGGACTAGCGGGAGCAGATACGCAGTATTTT.

Here the CDR3 reads CSVGDTRLDTQYF. CDR3 nucleotides: TGCAGCGTTGGGGACACTAGGTTAGATACGCAGTATTTT. This rearrangement joins TRBV29-1 to TRBJ2-3, with D maybe TRBD1 (6 bases). Germline values: CDR1 SQVTM, CDR2 ANQGSEA. The V and J ends lost 4 bases and 5 bases respectively, with 13 bases between them. The CDR3 extends over 13 amino acids.

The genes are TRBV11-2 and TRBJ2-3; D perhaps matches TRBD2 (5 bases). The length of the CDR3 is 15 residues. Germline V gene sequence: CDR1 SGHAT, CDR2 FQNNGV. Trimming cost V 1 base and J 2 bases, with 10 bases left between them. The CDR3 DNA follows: TGTGCCAGCAGCTTAGCCGGAGGTGACACAGATACGCAGTATTTT. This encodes CASSLAGGDTDTQYF.

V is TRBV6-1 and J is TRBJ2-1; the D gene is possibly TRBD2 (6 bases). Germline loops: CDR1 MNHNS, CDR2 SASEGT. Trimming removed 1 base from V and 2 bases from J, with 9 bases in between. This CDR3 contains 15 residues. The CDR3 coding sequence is TGTGCCAGCAGTGAAGGGGTAGCGGCCTACAATGAGCAGTTCTTC. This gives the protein CASSEGVAAYNEQFF.

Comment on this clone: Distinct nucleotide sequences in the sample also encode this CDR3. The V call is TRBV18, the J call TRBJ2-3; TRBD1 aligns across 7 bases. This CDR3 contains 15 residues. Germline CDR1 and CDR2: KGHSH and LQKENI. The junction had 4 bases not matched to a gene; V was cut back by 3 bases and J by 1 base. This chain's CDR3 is CASSPPGQRTDTQYF. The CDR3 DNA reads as TGTGCCAGCTCACCCCCGGGACAGCGCACAGATACGCAGTATTTT.

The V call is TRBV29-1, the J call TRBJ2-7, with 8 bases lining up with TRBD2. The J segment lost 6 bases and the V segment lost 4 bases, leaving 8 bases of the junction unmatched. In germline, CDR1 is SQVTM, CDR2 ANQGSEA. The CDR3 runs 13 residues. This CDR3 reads CSVVEAGEGEQYF. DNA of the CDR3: TGCAGCGTTGTTGAAGCGGGAGAAGGCGAGCAGTACTTC.

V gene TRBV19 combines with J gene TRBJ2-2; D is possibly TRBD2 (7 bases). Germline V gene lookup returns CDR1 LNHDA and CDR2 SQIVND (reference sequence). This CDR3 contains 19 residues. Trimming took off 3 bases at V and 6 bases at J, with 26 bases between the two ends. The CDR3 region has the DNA TGTGCCAGTAGTATCGGGTCCGGGGGGCGCATTGATAGAGCCGGGGAGCTGTTTTTT. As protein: CASSIGSGGRIDRAGELFF.

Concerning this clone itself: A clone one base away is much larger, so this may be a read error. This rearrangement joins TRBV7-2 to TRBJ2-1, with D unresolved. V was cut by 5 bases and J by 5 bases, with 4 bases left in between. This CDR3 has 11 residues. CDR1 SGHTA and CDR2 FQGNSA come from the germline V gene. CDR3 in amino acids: CASSRNNEQFF. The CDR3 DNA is TGTGCCAGCAGCCGAAACAATGAGCAGTTCTTC. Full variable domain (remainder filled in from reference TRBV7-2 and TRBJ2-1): GAGVSQSPSNKVTEKGKDVELRCDPISGHTALYWYRQSLGQGLEFLIYFQGNSAPDKSGLPSDRFSAERTGGSVSTLTIQRTQQEDSAVYLCASSRNNEQFFGPGTRLTVL.

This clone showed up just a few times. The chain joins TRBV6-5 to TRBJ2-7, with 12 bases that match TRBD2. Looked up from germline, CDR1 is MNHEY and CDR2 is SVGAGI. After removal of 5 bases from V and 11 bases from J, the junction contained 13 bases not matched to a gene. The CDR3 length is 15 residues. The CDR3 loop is CASSTSTSGSAEEYF. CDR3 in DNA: TGTGCCAGCAGTACCTCGACTAGCGGGAGCGCAGAAGAGTACTTC.

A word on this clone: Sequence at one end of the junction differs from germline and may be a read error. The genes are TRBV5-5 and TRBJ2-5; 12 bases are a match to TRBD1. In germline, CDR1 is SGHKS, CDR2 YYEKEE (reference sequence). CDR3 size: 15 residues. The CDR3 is CASSQGQGAQETQYF. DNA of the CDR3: TGCGCCAGCAGCCAGGGACAGGGGGCCCAAGAGACCCAGTACTTC.

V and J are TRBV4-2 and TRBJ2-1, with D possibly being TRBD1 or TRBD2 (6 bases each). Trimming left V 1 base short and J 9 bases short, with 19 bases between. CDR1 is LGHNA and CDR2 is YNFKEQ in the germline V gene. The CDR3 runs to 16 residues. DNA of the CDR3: TGTGCCAGCAGCCAAGGAGCCGTCGGGGGCCAAAGTGAGCAGTTCTTC. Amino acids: CASSQGAVGGQSEQFF.

This chain's CDR3 is CASRSPGRVDTQYF. The CDR3 region has the DNA TGTGCCAGCCGGTCTCCAGGGCGAGTGGATACGCAGTATTTT. The rearrangement uses TRBV7-9 and TRBJ2-3, with D tentatively TRBD1 (5 bases). Germline V gene sequence: CDR1 SEHNR, CDR2 FQNEAQ (reference sequence). CDR3 length equals 14 residues. V lost 8 bases and J 6 bases, leaving 18 bases between the germline ends.

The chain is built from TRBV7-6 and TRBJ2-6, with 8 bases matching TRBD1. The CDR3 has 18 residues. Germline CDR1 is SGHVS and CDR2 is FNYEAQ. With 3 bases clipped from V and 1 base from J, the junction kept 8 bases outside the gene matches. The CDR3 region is CASSFGTGVRSGANVLTF. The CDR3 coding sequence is TGTGCCAGCAGCTTCGGGACAGGTGTACGGTCTGGGGCCAACGTCCTGACTTTC.

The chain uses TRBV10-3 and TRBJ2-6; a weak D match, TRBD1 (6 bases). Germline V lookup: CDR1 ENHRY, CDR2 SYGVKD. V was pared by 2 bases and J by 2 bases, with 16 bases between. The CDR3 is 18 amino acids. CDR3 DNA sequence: TGTGCCATCAGTGAGGCACTGGGACAAACCCCTGGGGCCAACGTCCTGACTTTC. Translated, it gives CAISEALGQTPGANVLTF.

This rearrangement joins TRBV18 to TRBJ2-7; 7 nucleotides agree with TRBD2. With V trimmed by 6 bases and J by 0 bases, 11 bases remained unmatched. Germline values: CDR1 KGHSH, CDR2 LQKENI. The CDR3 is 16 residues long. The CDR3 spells CASSPGGGATSYEQYF. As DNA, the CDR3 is TGTGCCAGCTCCCCGGGGGGAGGCGCCACCTCCTACGAGCAGTACTTC.

The chain's CDR3 is CASSLTSGEIYEQYF. CDR3 sequence (DNA): TGTGCCAGCAGCTTGACTAGCGGGGAGATCTACGAGCAGTACTTC. The chain is built from TRBV5-5 and TRBJ2-7; 10 nucleotides line up with TRBD2. The trim removed 1 base at V and 3 bases at J, leaving 4 bases unmatched. Germline CDR1 SGHKS, CDR2 YYEKEE (reference sequence). This CDR3 spans 15 amino acids.

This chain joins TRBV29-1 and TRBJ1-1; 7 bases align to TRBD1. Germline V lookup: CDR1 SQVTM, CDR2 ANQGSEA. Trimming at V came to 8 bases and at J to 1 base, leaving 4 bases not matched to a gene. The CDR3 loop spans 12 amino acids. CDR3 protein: CSTRQGNTEAFF. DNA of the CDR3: TGCAGCACCCGACAGGGGAACACTGAAGCTTTCTTT. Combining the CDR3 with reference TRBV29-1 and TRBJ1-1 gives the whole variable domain SAVISQKPSRDICQRGTSLTIQCQVDSQVTMMFWYRQQPGQSLTLIATANQGSEATYESGFVIDKFPISRPNLTFSTLTVSNMSPEDSSIYLCSTRQGNTEAFFGQGTRLTVV.